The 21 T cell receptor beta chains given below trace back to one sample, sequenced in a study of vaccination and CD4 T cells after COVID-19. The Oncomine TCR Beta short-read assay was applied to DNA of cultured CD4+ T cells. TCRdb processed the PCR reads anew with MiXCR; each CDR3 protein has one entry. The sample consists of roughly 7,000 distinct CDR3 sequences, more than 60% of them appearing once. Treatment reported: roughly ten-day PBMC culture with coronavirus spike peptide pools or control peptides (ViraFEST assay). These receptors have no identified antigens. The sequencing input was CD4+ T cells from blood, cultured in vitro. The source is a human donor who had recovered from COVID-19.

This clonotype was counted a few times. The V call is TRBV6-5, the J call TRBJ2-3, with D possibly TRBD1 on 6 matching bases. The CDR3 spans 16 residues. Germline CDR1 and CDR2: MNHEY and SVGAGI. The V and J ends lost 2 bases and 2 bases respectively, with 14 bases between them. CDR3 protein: CASSYGTSPNTDTQYF. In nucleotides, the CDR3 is TGTGCCAGCAGTTACGGGACATCACCTAACACAGATACGCAGTATTTT.

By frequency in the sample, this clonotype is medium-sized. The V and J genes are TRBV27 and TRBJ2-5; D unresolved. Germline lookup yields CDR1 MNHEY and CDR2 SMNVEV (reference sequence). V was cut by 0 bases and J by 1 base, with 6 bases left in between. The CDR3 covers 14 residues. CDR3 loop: CASSLSNLQETQYF. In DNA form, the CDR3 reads TGTGCCAGCAGTTTATCGAACCTCCAAGAGACCCAGTACTTC.

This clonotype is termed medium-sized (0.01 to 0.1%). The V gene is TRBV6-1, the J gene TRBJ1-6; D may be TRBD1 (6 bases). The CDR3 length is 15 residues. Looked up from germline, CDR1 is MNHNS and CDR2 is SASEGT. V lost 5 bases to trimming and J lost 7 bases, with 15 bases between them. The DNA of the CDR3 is TGTGCCAGCAGTCCCAGGGGAGAGGCGAATTCACCCCTCCACTTT. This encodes CASSPRGEANSPLHF.

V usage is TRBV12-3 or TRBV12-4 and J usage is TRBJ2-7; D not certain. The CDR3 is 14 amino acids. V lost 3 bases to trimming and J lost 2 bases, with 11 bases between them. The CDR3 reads CASSLGTATYEQYF. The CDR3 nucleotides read TGTGCCAGCAGTTTGGGTACAGCAACCTACGAGCAGTACTTC.

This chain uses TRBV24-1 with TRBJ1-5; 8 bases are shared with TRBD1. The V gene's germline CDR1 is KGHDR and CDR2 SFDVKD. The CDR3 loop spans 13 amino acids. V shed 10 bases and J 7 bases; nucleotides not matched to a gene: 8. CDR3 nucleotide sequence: TGTGCCACTTCGACAGGGGTCGGGCAGCCCCAGCATTTT. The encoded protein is CATSTGVGQPQHF.

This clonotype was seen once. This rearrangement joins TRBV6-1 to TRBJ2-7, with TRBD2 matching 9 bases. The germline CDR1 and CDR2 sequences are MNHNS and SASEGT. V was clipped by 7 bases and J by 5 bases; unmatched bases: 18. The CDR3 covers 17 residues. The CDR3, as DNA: TGTGCCAGCAACACTTGGAGTAGCGGGAGAGTCGGCCACGAGCAGTACTTC. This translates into CASNTWSSGRVGHEQYF.

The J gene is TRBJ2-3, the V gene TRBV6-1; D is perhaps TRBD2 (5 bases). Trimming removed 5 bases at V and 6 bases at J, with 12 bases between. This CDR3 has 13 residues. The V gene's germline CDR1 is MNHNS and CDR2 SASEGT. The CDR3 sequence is CASSPRSGDTQYF. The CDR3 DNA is TGTGCCAGCAGTCCCAGGTCGGGGGATACGCAGTATTTT.

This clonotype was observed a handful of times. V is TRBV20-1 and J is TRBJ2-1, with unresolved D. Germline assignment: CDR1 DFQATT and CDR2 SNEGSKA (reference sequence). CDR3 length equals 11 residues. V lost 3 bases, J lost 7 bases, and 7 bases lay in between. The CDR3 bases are TGCAGTGCTAGTTATCCAAATGAGCAGTTCTTC. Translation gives CSASYPNEQFF.

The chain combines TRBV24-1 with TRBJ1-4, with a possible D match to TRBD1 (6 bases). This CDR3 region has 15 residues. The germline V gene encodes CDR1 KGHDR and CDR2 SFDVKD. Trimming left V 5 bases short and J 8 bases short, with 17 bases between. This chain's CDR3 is CATSVPRRGREKLFF. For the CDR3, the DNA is TGTGCCACCAGTGTCCCCAGGAGGGGGAGGGAAAAACTGTTTTTT.

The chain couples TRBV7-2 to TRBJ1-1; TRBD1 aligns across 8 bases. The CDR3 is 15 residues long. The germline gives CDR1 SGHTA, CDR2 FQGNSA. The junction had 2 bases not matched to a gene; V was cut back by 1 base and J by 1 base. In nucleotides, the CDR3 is TGTGCCAGCAGCTTAGGGACAGGGTGGAACACTGAAGCTTTCTTT. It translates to CASSLGTGWNTEAFF.

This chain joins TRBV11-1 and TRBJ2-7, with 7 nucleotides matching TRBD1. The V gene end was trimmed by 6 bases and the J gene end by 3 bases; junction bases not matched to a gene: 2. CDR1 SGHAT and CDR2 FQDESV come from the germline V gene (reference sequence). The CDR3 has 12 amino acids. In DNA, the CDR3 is TGTGCCAGCAGTCGACAGGGCTACGAGCAGTACTTC. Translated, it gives CASSRQGYEQYF.

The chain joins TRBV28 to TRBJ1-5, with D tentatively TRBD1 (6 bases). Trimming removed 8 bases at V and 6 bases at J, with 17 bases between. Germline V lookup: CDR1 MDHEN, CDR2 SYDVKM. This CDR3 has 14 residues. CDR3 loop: CASGGVSFVQPQHF. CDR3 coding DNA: TGTGCCAGCGGGGGCGTGAGTTTCGTTCAGCCCCAGCATTTT.

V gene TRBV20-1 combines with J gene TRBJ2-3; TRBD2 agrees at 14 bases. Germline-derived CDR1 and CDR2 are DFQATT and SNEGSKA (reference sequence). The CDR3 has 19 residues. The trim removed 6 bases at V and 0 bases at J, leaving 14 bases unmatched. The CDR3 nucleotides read TGCAGTGCCAATGCAAGACTAGCGGGAGGGCTGTCGAGCACAGATACGCAGTATTTT. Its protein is CSANARLAGGLSSTDTQYF.

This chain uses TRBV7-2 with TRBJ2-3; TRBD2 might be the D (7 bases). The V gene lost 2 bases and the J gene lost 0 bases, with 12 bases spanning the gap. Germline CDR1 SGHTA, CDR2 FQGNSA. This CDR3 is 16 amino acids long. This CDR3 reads CASSLLGGPSTDTQYF. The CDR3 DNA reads TGTGCCAGCAGCTTATTGGGGGGGCCTAGCACAGATACGCAGTATTTT.

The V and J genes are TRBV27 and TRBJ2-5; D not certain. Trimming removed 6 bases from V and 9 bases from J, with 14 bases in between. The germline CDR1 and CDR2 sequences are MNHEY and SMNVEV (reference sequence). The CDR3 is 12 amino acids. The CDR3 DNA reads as TGTGCCAGCAGACCGACCCTTGGGGCCCAGTACTTC. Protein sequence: CASRPTLGAQYF.

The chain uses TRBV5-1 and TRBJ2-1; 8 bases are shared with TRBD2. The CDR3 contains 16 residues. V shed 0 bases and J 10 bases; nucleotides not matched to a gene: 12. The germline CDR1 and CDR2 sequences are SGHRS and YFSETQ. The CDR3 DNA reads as TGCGCCAGCAGCTTGGCCTTATCGGGAGGGAGTTTGGAGCAGTTCTTC. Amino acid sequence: CASSLALSGGSLEQFF.

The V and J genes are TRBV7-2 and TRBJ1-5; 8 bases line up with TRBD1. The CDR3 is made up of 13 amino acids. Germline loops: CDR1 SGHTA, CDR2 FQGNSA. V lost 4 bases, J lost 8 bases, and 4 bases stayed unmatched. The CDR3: CASSSTGGEPQHF. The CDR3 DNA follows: TGTGCCAGCAGCTCCACAGGGGGGGAGCCCCAGCATTTT.

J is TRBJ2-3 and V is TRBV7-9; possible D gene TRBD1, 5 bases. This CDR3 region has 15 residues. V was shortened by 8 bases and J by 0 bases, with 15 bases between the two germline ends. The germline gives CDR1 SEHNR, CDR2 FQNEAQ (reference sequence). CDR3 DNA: TGTGCCAGCGGCAGGGAACCGACTAGCACAGATACGCAGTATTTT. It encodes CASGREPTSTDTQYF.

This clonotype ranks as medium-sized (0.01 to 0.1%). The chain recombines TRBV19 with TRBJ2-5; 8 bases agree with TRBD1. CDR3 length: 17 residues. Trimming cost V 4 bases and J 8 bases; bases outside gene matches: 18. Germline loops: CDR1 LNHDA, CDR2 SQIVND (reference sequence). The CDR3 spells CASSTPTLTGATGTQYF. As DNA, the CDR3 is TGTGCCAGTAGTACTCCCACGCTGACAGGGGCGACTGGTACCCAGTACTTC.

The CDR3, as DNA: TGTGCCAGCAGTTCCTCGGGGGGGCCGCGTGGCTACACCTTC. Protein sequence: CASSSSGGPRGYTF. The V gene is TRBV6-5, the J gene TRBJ1-2, with D possibly matching TRBD1 (6 bases). The CDR3 sequence is 14 residues long. Trimming left V 4 bases short and J 7 bases short, with 16 bases between. Germline CDR1 reads MNHEY; CDR2 reads SVGAGI.

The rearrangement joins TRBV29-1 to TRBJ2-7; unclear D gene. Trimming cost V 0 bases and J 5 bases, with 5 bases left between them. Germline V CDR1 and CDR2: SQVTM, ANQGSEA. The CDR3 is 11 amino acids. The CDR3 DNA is TGCAGCGTTGAAGATTTCAACGAGCAGTACTTC. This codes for CSVEDFNEQYF.